Shown below are 12 T cell receptor beta chains from a single sample sequenced in a study of blood T cell repertoires in COVID-19 (dated by TCRdb to the early 2020s). Library method: the immunoSEQ multiplex PCR assay. TCRdb mirrors the immuneACCESS table, restricted to in-frame sequences. Some clones are absent from its copies; in checked studies, under half trace to an unresolved V gene, and the reason for the others is unknown. In this sample the table shows roughly 99,000 clones, more than 70% of which occur a single time. The ten biggest clones cover 6.5% to 7% of the sample. What was sequenced was peripheral blood. The receptors shown here come from a man aged 45-65 years with active or convalescent COVID-19.

The genes are TRBV24-1 and TRBJ1-2, with a tentative D call TRBD1 (5 bases). Per germline, CDR1 KGHDR and CDR2 SFDVKD. Trimming cost V 3 bases and J 8 bases, with 12 bases left between them. The CDR3 contains 13 residues. This chain's CDR3 is CATSDRTMKGYTF. CDR3 bases: TGTGCCACCAGTGATAGGACAATGAAGGGCTACACCTTC.

The chain couples TRBV11-2 to TRBJ2-5, with 12 bases fitting TRBD2. The CDR3 loop spans 16 amino acids. From germline, CDR1 is SGHAT and CDR2 FQNNGV. V shed 6 bases, J shed 5 bases, and the junction held 10 bases outside the gene matches. CDR3 sequence: CASRLTSGRPAETQYF. The CDR3 nucleotides are TGTGCCAGCAGGTTGACTAGCGGGAGACCCGCGGAGACCCAGTACTTC.

This clone has a handful of counts. The chain joins TRBV5-1 to TRBJ1-1; D may be TRBD1 (5 bases). Germline V CDR1 and CDR2: SGHRS, YFSETQ. The CDR3 covers 14 residues. Trimming pared 4 bases from V and 1 base from J, leaving 11 bases between. The CDR3 loop reads CASSQTVANTEAFF. DNA for the CDR3: TGCGCCAGCAGCCAGACAGTGGCGAACACTGAAGCTTTCTTT. Complete variable domain (other parts from reference TRBV5-1 and TRBJ1-1): KAGVTQTPRYLIKTRGQQVTLSCSPISGHRSVSWYQQTPGQGLQFLFEYFSETQRNKGNFPGRFSGRQFSNSRSEMNVSTLELGDSALYLCASSQTVANTEAFFGQGTRLTVV.

The chain has TRBV4-3 and TRBJ2-5; TRBD2 matches at 9 bases. V lost 5 bases, J lost 4 bases, and 17 bases stayed unmatched. Per the germline V gene, CDR1 is LGHNA and CDR2 is YSLEER. The CDR3 totals 18 residues. CDR3 bases: TGCGCCAGCAGCTATGACACGACGACGGGACTAGCAGGAGAGACCCAGTACTTC. This gives the protein CASSYDTTTGLAGETQYF.

The chain carries TRBV30 and TRBJ2-3; 9 positions agree with TRBD1. After removal of 2 bases from V and 3 bases from J, the junction contained 3 bases not matched to a gene. The CDR3 loop spans 14 amino acids. The V gene's germline CDR1 is GTSNPN and CDR2 SVGIG (reference sequence). The CDR3, as DNA: TGTGCCTGGAGTTTTGGACAGGGGACAGATACGCAGTATTTT. It translates to CAWSFGQGTDTQYF.

Turning to this clone: Its ends do not fully match the called genes, so a read error is possible. This chain connects TRBV23-1 to TRBJ2-7, with D possibly TRBD2 on 6 matching bases. TRBV23-1 is sorted into the ORF group, with uncertain function. The CDR3 is 14 residues long. CDR3 sequence (DNA): TGCGCCAGCAGTCAATCAGGCGGGAACTACGGGCAGTACTTC. Amino acid sequence: CASSQSGGNYGQYF.

This sequence joins TRBV14 and TRBJ1-2; 7 bases match TRBD1. The CDR3 covers 18 residues. Germline V lookup: CDR1 SGHDN, CDR2 FVKESK. V trimming: 0 bases; J trimming: 14 bases; junction bases outside the gene matches: 24. The CDR3 nucleotides are TGTGCCAGCAGCCAAGATGTTTCGGAGAGGGGGCTGTTCTATCGTAGGACCTTC. Its protein product is CASSQDVSERGLFYRRTF.

V gene TRBV9 combines with J gene TRBJ1-1; maybe TRBD1 (6 bases). This CDR3 comprises 14 residues. The germline V gene encodes CDR1 SGDLS and CDR2 YYNGEE. The germline V and J ends were trimmed by 0 bases and 3 bases, with 9 bases remaining between them. The CDR3 DNA reads as TGTGCCAGCAGCGTAGACAGGGTGGACACTGAAGCTTTCTTT. Translated, it gives CASSVDRVDTEAFF.

The CDR3 DNA reads TGTGCCAGCAGTCTGGACAGATACAATGAGCAGTTCTTC. This encodes CASSLDRYNEQFF. V gene TRBV7-7 combines with J gene TRBJ2-1; tentative D call: TRBD1 (6 bases). The germline V gene has CDR1 SSHAT and CDR2 FNYEAQ (reference sequence). The V end lost 6 bases, the J end lost 4 bases, and 10 bases lay between the germline ends. CDR3 size: 13 residues.

The rearrangement links TRBV6-2 or TRBV6-3 to TRBJ1-6, with D hard to call. Trimming took off 6 bases at V and 8 bases at J, with 20 bases between the two ends. Germline V gives CDR1 MNHEY, CDR2 SVGEGT. The CDR3 extends over 16 amino acids. Here the CDR3 reads CASSDPALPRHSPLHF. CDR3 DNA sequence: TGTGCCAGCAGCGATCCAGCGCTACCTAGGCATTCACCCCTCCACTTT.

In this sample, this clone turned up a few times. This chain uses TRBV10-1 with TRBJ2-1, with D perhaps matching TRBD1 (6 bases). The CDR3 runs to 15 residues. From germline, CDR1 is WNHNN and CDR2 SYGVQD (reference sequence). Trimming shortened V by 0 bases and J by 4 bases, and 10 bases separated the two germline ends. The CDR3 DNA is TGCGCCAGCAGTGAGTCGCCGGGACAATACAATGAGCAGTTCTTC. This sequence encodes CASSESPGQYNEQFF.

The chain links TRBV24-1 to TRBJ2-7, with D perhaps matching TRBD1 (6 bases). Trimming took 8 bases from V and 0 from J, leaving 7 bases between them. The CDR3 is 12 amino acids. Per the germline V gene, CDR1 is KGHDR and CDR2 is SFDVKD. The CDR3 spells CATKDSSYEQYF. CDR3 coding DNA: TGTGCCACCAAGGACAGCTCCTACGAGCAGTACTTC.